A selection of T cell receptor beta chains follows, all from one sample in a study of cytomegalovirus exposure and HLA in healthy donors. Assay: immunoSEQ multiplex PCR; the TCRdb copy retains only in-frame clones and omits some. Among approximately 260,000 clones listed, 65% to 90% were seen once. The material sequenced was PBMCs. These receptors all come from a woman under 30 in good health and CMV-seronegative. Each CDR3 is given with its conserved first and last residue. The D gene is left open where the match is weak. Clone size appears in some rows only: once, few, many, or a class for an expanded clone.

CDR3aa: CASSSRGSREQFF
CDR3nt: TGTGCCAGCAGTTCGCGGGGCAGCCGTGAGCAGTTCTTC
v_gene: TRBV27
abundance: .
len: 13
d_gene: .
j_gene: TRBJ2-1

CDR3aa: CASSGGTSGIYEQYF
CDR3nt: TGTGCCAGCAGCGGAGGGACTAGCGGGATTTACGAGCAGTACTTC
v_gene: TRBV5-6
abundance: once
len: 15
d_gene: TRBD2
j_gene: TRBJ2-7

CDR3aa: CATSRDLLETQYF
CDR3nt: TGTGCCACCAGCAGAGATCTTTTAGAGACCCAGTACTTC
v_gene: TRBV15
abundance: .
len: 13
d_gene: .
j_gene: TRBJ2-5

CDR3aa: CSVEFAGKDTGELFF
CDR3nt: TGCAGCGTTGAATTTGCGGGAAAGGACACCGGGGAGCTGTTTTTT
v_gene: TRBV29-1
abundance: .
len: 15
d_gene: .
j_gene: TRBJ2-2

CDR3aa: CASSLGTGLNGYTF
CDR3nt: TGTGCCAGCAGCCTCGGGACAGGGCTAAATGGCTACACCTTC
v_gene: TRBV13
abundance: .
len: 14
d_gene: TRBD1
j_gene: TRBJ1-2

CDR3aa: CASSFRDRVALEQFF
CDR3nt: TGTGCCAGCAGTTTTCGGGACAGGGTAGCATTGGAGCAGTTCTTC
v_gene: TRBV27
abundance: .
len: 15
d_gene: TRBD1
j_gene: TRBJ2-1

CDR3aa: CASSPATGGNQPQHF
CDR3nt: TGTGCCAGCAGCCCCGCGACAGGGGGCAATCAGCCCCAGCATTTT
v_gene: TRBV7-6
abundance: .
len: 15
d_gene: TRBD1
j_gene: TRBJ1-5

CDR3aa: CASSQGPWGVWTEAFF
CDR3nt: TGCGCCAGCAGCCAAGGCCCCTGGGGGGTATGGACTGAAGCTTTCTTT
v_gene: TRBV4-3
abundance: .
len: 16
d_gene: .
j_gene: TRBJ1-1

CDR3aa: CAIRLQVIPDTQYF
CDR3nt: TGTGCCATCAGATTACAGGTTATCCCAGATACGCAGTATTTT
v_gene: TRBV10-3
abundance: once
len: 14
d_gene: .
j_gene: TRBJ2-3

CDR3aa: CASSTQTKGEQFF
CDR3nt: TGTGCCAGCAGTACCCAGACAAAGGGGGAGCAGTTCTTC
v_gene: TRBV6-1
abundance: .
len: 13
d_gene: .
j_gene: TRBJ2-1

CDR3aa: CASSVSGGSYNEQFF
CDR3nt: TGTGCCAGTAGTGTTAGCGGGGGGTCCTACAATGAGCAGTTCTTC
v_gene: TRBV19
abundance: .
len: 15
d_gene: TRBD2
j_gene: TRBJ2-1

CDR3aa: CASSLTIGRGTGAYEQYF
CDR3nt: TGTGCCAGCAGCTTAACCATAGGAAGGGGGACAGGGGCCTACGAGCAGTACTTC
v_gene: TRBV7-9
abundance: .
len: 18
d_gene: TRBD1
j_gene: TRBJ2-7

CDR3aa: CASSPGQGNYGYTF
CDR3nt: TGTGCCAGCAGCCCAGGACAGGGAAACTATGGCTACACCTTC
v_gene: TRBV5-6
abundance: .
len: 14
d_gene: TRBD1
j_gene: TRBJ1-2

CDR3aa: CASSRLSLVGYNEQFF
CDR3nt: TGTGCCAGCAGTAGACTATCCCTTGTAGGCTACAATGAGCAGTTCTTC
v_gene: TRBV2
abundance: .
len: 16
d_gene: .
j_gene: TRBJ2-1

CDR3aa: CASHRELGQDEQYF
CDR3nt: TGTGCCAGCCACAGGGAACTCGGACAGGACGAGCAGTACTTC
v_gene: TRBV21-1
abundance: .
len: 14
d_gene: .
j_gene: TRBJ2-7

CDR3aa: CASSLGRRVGRPLGDTQYF
CDR3nt: TGTGCCAGCAGCTTAGGTAGAAGGGTCGGGAGGCCCCTCGGAGATACGCAGTATTTT
v_gene: TRBV7-8
abundance: .
len: 19
d_gene: TRBD2
j_gene: TRBJ2-3

CDR3aa: CASSVDRGSIQYF
CDR3nt: TGTGCCAGCAGTGTAGACAGGGGGAGCATTCAGTACTTC
v_gene: TRBV6-1
abundance: .
len: 13
d_gene: TRBD1
j_gene: TRBJ2-4

CDR3aa: CASSLVSENQPQHF
CDR3nt: TGTGCCAGCAGCTTAGTCTCCGAGAATCAGCCCCAGCATTTT
v_gene: TRBV7-2
abundance: .
len: 14
d_gene: .
j_gene: TRBJ1-5

CDR3aa: CASSLTGSSQGDSYEQYF
CDR3nt: TGTGCCAGCAGCTTAACCGGGTCGAGCCAGGGCGACTCCTACGAGCAGTACTTC
v_gene: TRBV7-9
abundance: .
len: 18
d_gene: .
j_gene: TRBJ2-7

CDR3aa: CASSSRDRGYNTEAFF
CDR3nt: TGTGCCAGCAGCTCCCGGGACAGGGGATACAACACTGAAGCTTTCTTT
v_gene: TRBV13
abundance: few
len: 16
d_gene: TRBD1
j_gene: TRBJ1-1

CDR3aa: CASSWTWDTEAFF
CDR3nt: TGCGCCAGCAGCTGGACATGGGACACTGAAGCTTTCTTT
v_gene: TRBV5-1
abundance: once
len: 13
d_gene: .
j_gene: TRBJ1-1

CDR3aa: CAWRDRAQETQYF
CDR3nt: TGTGCCTGGAGGGACAGGGCCCAAGAGACCCAGTACTTC
v_gene: TRBV30
abundance: .
len: 13
d_gene: TRBD1
j_gene: TRBJ2-5

CDR3aa: CASELEKAEAFF
CDR3nt: TGTGCCAGCGAATTGGAGAAGGCTGAAGCTTTCTTT
v_gene: TRBV2
abundance: .
len: 12
d_gene: .
j_gene: TRBJ1-1

CDR3aa: CASSQGWVGSYNEQFF
CDR3nt: TGTGCCAGCAGCCAAGGGTGGGTGGGGAGTTACAATGAGCAGTTCTTC
v_gene: TRBV11-3
abundance: .
len: 16
d_gene: .
j_gene: TRBJ2-1

CDR3aa: CASSFGDEAVEQFF
CDR3nt: TGTGCCAGCAGTTTCGGTGACGAAGCGGTTGAGCAGTTCTTC
v_gene: TRBV27
abundance: .
len: 14
d_gene: .
j_gene: TRBJ2-1

CDR3aa: CASSQQGTGFGYTF
CDR3nt: TGTGCCAGCAGCCAACAGGGGACAGGGTTTGGCTACACCTTC
v_gene: TRBV9
abundance: few
len: 14
d_gene: TRBD1
j_gene: TRBJ1-2

CDR3aa: CASSLVYGYNEQFF
CDR3nt: TGTGCCAGCAGCTTAGTATACGGCTACAATGAGCAGTTCTTC
v_gene: TRBV11-2
abundance: .
len: 14
d_gene: .
j_gene: TRBJ2-1

CDR3aa: CASSQGQGFYTQYF
CDR3nt: TGTGCCAGCAGTCAGGGACAGGGCTTCTATACGCAGTATTTT
v_gene: TRBV27
abundance: .
len: 14
d_gene: TRBD1
j_gene: TRBJ2-3

CDR3aa: CAWMGQGNSPLHF
CDR3nt: TGTGCCTGGATGGGACAGGGAAATTCACCCCTCCACTTT
v_gene: TRBV30
abundance: .
len: 13
d_gene: TRBD1
j_gene: TRBJ1-6

CDR3aa: CASSLVAEPSYEQYF
CDR3nt: TGTGCCAGCAGCTTAGTGGCAGAACCCTCCTACGAGCAGTACTTC
v_gene: TRBV11-2
abundance: .
len: 15
d_gene: .
j_gene: TRBJ2-7

CDR3aa: CASSEISSTGELFF
CDR3nt: TGTGCCAGCAGTGAGATCTCTAGCACCGGGGAGCTGTTTTTT
v_gene: TRBV25-1
abundance: once
len: 14
d_gene: .
j_gene: TRBJ2-2

CDR3aa: CASSSPPGLGVKNEQYF
CDR3nt: TGCGCCAGCAGCTCTCCCCCCGGACTGGGAGTAAAGAACGAGCAGTACTTC
v_gene: TRBV5-1
abundance: .
len: 17
d_gene: .
j_gene: TRBJ2-7

CDR3aa: CASSVTGGATEAFF
CDR3nt: TGTGCCAGCAGTGTGACAGGGGGGGCCACTGAAGCTTTCTTT
v_gene: TRBV2
abundance: .
len: 14
d_gene: TRBD1
j_gene: TRBJ1-1

CDR3aa: CASNEAAYGYTF
CDR3nt: TGTGCCAGCAACGAAGCCGCCTATGGCTACACCTTC
v_gene: TRBV6-5
abundance: .
len: 12
d_gene: .
j_gene: TRBJ1-2

CDR3aa: CASSVDGLAGYNEQFF
CDR3nt: TGTGCCAGCAGCGTAGATGGACTAGCGGGCTACAATGAGCAGTTCTTC
v_gene: TRBV9
abundance: .
len: 16
d_gene: TRBD2
j_gene: TRBJ2-1

CDR3aa: CASRKVYSNQPQHF
CDR3nt: TGTGCCAGCAGAAAAGTCTATAGCAATCAGCCCCAGCATTTT
v_gene: TRBV6-5
abundance: .
len: 14
d_gene: .
j_gene: TRBJ1-5

CDR3aa: CAISPDGQGRDSPLHF
CDR3nt: TGTGCCATCAGTCCCGACGGACAGGGTCGGGACTCACCCCTCCACTTT
v_gene: TRBV10-3
abundance: .
len: 16
d_gene: TRBD1
j_gene: TRBJ1-6

CDR3aa: CASRRTGEGEQYF
CDR3nt: TGTGCCAGCAGAAGGACAGGGGAGGGCGAGCAGTACTTC
v_gene: TRBV11-2
abundance: .
len: 13
d_gene: TRBD1
j_gene: TRBJ2-7

CDR3aa: CASSSRTSGSDEQFF
CDR3nt: TGTGCCAGCAGCTCTCGGACTAGCGGGAGTGATGAGCAGTTCTTC
v_gene: TRBV11-3
abundance: once
len: 15
d_gene: TRBD2
j_gene: TRBJ2-1

CDR3aa: CASSERGNQPQHF
CDR3nt: TGCGCCAGCAGTGAACGAGGAAATCAGCCCCAGCATTTT
v_gene: TRBV10-2
abundance: .
len: 13
d_gene: .
j_gene: TRBJ1-5

CDR3aa: CASSPSGSASGELFF
CDR3nt: TGTGCCAGCAGCCCCAGCGGGAGCGCGTCCGGGGAGCTGTTTTTT
v_gene: TRBV7-2
abundance: .
len: 15
d_gene: TRBD2
j_gene: TRBJ2-2

CDR3aa: CASSFTLESPLHF
CDR3nt: TGTGCCAGCAGTTTCACCCTAGAGTCACCCCTCCACTTT
v_gene: TRBV27
abundance: few
len: 13
d_gene: .
j_gene: TRBJ1-6

CDR3aa: CASSSRDRGYYGYTF
CDR3nt: TGTGCCAGCAGCTCAAGGGACAGGGGGTACTATGGCTACACCTTC
v_gene: TRBV13
abundance: .
len: 15
d_gene: TRBD1
j_gene: TRBJ1-2

CDR3aa: CASSLVERGPDTQYF
CDR3nt: TGTGCCAGCAGCTTGGTCGAGCGGGGGCCCGATACGCAGTATTTT
v_gene: TRBV5-4
abundance: .
len: 15
d_gene: TRBD2
j_gene: TRBJ2-3

CDR3aa: CASRLDSRTEAFF
CDR3nt: TGTGCCAGCAGGTTAGACAGCCGCACTGAAGCTTTCTTT
v_gene: TRBV27
abundance: .
len: 13
d_gene: .
j_gene: TRBJ1-1

CDR3aa: CASSFPGTGSYEQYF
CDR3nt: TGTGCCAGCAGCTTTCCCGGGACAGGGTCCTACGAGCAGTACTTC
v_gene: TRBV11-3
abundance: .
len: 15
d_gene: TRBD1
j_gene: TRBJ2-7

CDR3aa: CASSIASGSYNEQFF
CDR3nt: TGTGCCAGTAGTATAGCTAGCGGCTCCTACAATGAGCAGTTCTTC
v_gene: TRBV19
abundance: .
len: 15
d_gene: TRBD2
j_gene: TRBJ2-1

CDR3aa: CASSPPSSGETDTQYF
CDR3nt: TGTGCCAGCAGCCCCCCAAGTAGCGGGGAGACAGATACGCAGTATTTT
v_gene: TRBV9
abundance: .
len: 16
d_gene: TRBD2
j_gene: TRBJ2-3

CDR3aa: CASSLAGQGIDPAYNEQFF
CDR3nt: TGTGCCAGCAGCTTGGCGGGACAGGGGATAGATCCCGCTTACAATGAGCAGTTCTTC
v_gene: TRBV5-4
abundance: .
len: 19
d_gene: TRBD1
j_gene: TRBJ2-1

CDR3aa: CASSSDRGPIYEQYF
CDR3nt: TGTGCCAGCAGCTCGGACAGGGGACCTATCTACGAGCAGTACTTC
v_gene: TRBV7-8
abundance: .
len: 15
d_gene: TRBD1
j_gene: TRBJ2-7

CDR3aa: CASNKGQGSNEQFF
CDR3nt: TGCGCCAGCAATAAGGGACAGGGGTCCAATGAGCAGTTCTTC
v_gene: TRBV10-2
abundance: .
len: 14
d_gene: TRBD1
j_gene: TRBJ2-1

CDR3aa: CSVREAGRDYGYTF
CDR3nt: TGCAGCGTGAGGGAGGCGGGGCGGGACTATGGCTACACCTTC
v_gene: TRBV29-1
abundance: .
len: 14
d_gene: .
j_gene: TRBJ1-2

CDR3aa: CASSLGDRGQEKLFF
CDR3nt: TGTGCCAGCAGCCTCGGAGACAGGGGGCAGGAAAAACTGTTTTTT
v_gene: TRBV7-9
abundance: .
len: 15
d_gene: TRBD1
j_gene: TRBJ1-4

CDR3aa: CASSQEQGHGYTF
CDR3nt: TGCGCCAGCAGCCAAGAACAGGGGCATGGCTACACCTTC
v_gene: TRBV4-3
abundance: few
len: 13
d_gene: TRBD1
j_gene: TRBJ1-2

CDR3aa: CASSYSTGSLNTEAFF
CDR3nt: TGTGCCAGCAGTTACTCGACAGGGTCCCTGAACACTGAAGCTTTCTTT
v_gene: TRBV6-5
abundance: .
len: 16
d_gene: TRBD1
j_gene: TRBJ1-1